A selection of T cell receptor beta chains follows, all from one sample in a study of chemoradiotherapy in HPV16-positive cancers. Clones were read by immunoSEQ multiplex PCR, and TCRdb kept only the in-frame ones, dropping some. The sample holds 3,500 to 5,000 clones; roughly 74% are singletons and the top ten take around 15%. This material was acquired from a patient who underwent chemoradiotherapy. These receptors came from a human donor with HPV-associated anogenital cancer. The CDR3 runs from the conserved cysteine through the conserved F or W. The D gene is left open where the match is weak. Some rows mark clone size as missing; the rest say once, few, many or name a class of expanded clone.

V gene	D gene	clone size	J gene	CDR3 protein	CDR3 DNA
TRBV5-1	-	-	TRBJ1-6	CASSLDRERSDSPLHF	TGCGCCAGCAGCTTGGACCGGGAGAGGAGTGATTCACCCCTCCACTTT
TRBV6-1	-	-	TRBJ1-5	CASSAGGRGSNQPQHF	TGTGCCAGCAGTGCCGGGGGGAGAGGTAGCAATCAGCCCCAGCATTTT
TRBV4-1	-	-	TRBJ1-2	CASTPIGGDYGYTF	TGCGCCAGCACCCCAATCGGGGGGGACTATGGCTACACCTTC
TRBV4-2	TRBD2	-	TRBJ2-1	CASSQRVSSGGNDEQFF	TGTGCCAGCAGCCAACGAGTCTCTAGCGGGGGGAACGATGAGCAGTTCTTC
TRBV28	TRBD1	-	TRBJ1-5	CASSLPGTGHTRNQPQHF	TGTGCCAGCAGCCTCCCCGGGACAGGGCATACCCGCAATCAGCCCCAGCATTTT
TRBV20-1	-	-	TRBJ1-1	CSARVRGEAFF	TGCAGTGCTAGAGTACGGGGAGAAGCTTTCTTT
TRBV5-6	-	few	TRBJ1-3	CASSLGVDNSGNTIYF	TGTGCCAGCAGCTTGGGGGTGGACAACTCTGGAAACACCATATATTTT
TRBV7-9	TRBD1	-	TRBJ1-2	CASSSLQGVVSGANYGYTF	TGTGCCAGCAGCTCGTTACAGGGGGTGGTTTCAGGTGCTAACTATGGCTACACCTTC
TRBV5-6	-	-	TRBJ2-3	CASSLGNQVGLTDTQYF	TGTGCCAGCAGCTTGGGAAACCAGGTGGGGTTAACAGATACGCAGTATTTT
TRBV10-3	-	-	TRBJ2-7	CAISWTNEQYF	TGTGCCATCAGTTGGACAAACGAGCAGTACTTC
TRBV28	-	-	TRBJ1-5	CASRPQGVSNQPQHF	TGTGCCAGCAGGCCACAGGGAGTTAGCAATCAGCCCCAGCATTTT
TRBV7-4	-	-	TRBJ2-3	CASSLGGSGQLTDTQYF	TGTGCCAGCAGCTTAGGAGGTTCCGGGCAGCTCACGGATACGCAGTATTTT